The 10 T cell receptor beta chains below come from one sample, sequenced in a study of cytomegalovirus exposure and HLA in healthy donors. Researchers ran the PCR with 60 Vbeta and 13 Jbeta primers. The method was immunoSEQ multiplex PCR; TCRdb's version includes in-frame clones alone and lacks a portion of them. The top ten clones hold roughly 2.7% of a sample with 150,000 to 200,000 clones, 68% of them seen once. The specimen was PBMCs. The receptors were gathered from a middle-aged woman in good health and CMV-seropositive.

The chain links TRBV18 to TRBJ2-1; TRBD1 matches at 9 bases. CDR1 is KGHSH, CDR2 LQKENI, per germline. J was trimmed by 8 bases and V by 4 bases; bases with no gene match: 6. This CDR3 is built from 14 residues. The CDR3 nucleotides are TGTGCCAGCTCACTCACGACAGGGGGGTATGAGCAGTTCTTC. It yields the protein CASSLTTGGYEQFF. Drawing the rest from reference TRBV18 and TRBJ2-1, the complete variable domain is NAGVMQNPRHLVRRRGQEARLRCSPMKGHSHVYWYRQLPEEGLKFMVYLQKENIIDESGMPKERFSAEFPKEGPSILRIQQVVRGDSAAYFCASSLTTGGYEQFFGPGTRLTVL.

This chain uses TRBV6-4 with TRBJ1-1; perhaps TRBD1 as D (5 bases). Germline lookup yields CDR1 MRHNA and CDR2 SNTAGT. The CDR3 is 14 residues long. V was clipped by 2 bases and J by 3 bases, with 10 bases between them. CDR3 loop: CASSDDWGDTEAFF. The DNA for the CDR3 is TGTGCCAGCAGTGACGACTGGGGGGACACTGAAGCTTTCTTT.

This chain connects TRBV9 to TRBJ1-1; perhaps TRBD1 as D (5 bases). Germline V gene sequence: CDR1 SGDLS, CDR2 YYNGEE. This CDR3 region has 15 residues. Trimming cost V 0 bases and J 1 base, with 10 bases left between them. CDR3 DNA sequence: TGTGCCAGCAGCGTAGCGGGGGAAAGGAACACTGAAGCTTTCTTT. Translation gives CASSVAGERNTEAFF.

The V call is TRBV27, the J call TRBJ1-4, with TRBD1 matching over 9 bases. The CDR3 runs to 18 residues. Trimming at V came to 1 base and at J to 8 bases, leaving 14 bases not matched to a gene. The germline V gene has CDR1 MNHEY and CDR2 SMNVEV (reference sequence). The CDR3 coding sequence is TGTGCCAGCAGTTTATATTTTGGGGGACAGGGACAATTAGAAAAACTGTTTTTT. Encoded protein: CASSLYFGGQGQLEKLFF.

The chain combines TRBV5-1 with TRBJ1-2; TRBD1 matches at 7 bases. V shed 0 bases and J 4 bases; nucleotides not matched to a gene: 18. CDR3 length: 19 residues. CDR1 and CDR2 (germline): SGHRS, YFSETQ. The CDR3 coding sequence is TGCGCCAGCAGCTTGGAGGGGACAGAAAACCCTTTGCTGGGCTATGGCTACACCTTC. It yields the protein CASSLEGTENPLLGYGYTF. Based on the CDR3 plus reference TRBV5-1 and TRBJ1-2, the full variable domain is KAGVTQTPRYLIKTRGQQVTLSCSPISGHRSVSWYQQTPGQGLQFLFEYFSETQRNKGNFPGRFSGRQFSNSRSEMNVSTLELGDSALYLCASSLEGTENPLLGYGYTFGSGTRLTVV.

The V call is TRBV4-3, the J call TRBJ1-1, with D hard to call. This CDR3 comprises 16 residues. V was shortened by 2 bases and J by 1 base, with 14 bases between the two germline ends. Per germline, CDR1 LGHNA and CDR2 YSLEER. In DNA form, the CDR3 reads TGCGCCAGCAGCCAAAGTTCTCGCGGCTGGAACACTGAAGCTTTCTTT. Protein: CASSQSSRGWNTEAFF.

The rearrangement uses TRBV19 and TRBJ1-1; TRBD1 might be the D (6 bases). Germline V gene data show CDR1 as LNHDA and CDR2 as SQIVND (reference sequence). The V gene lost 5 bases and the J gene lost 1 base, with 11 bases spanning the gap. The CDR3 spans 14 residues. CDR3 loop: CASSWTASNTEAFF. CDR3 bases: TGTGCCAGTAGTTGGACAGCTTCGAACACTGAAGCTTTCTTT.

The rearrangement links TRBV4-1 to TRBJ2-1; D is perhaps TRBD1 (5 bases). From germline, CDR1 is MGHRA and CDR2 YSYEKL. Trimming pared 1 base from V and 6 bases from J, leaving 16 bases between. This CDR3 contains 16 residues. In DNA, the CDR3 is TGCGCCAGCAGCCAAGTGTGGAAAGGGGCTCTCAATGAGCAGTTCTTC. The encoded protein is CASSQVWKGALNEQFF.

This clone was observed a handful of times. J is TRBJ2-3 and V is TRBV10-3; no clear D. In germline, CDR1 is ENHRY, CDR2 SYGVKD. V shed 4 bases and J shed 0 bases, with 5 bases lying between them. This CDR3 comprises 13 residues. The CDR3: CAISVLSTDTQYF. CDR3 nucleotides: TGTGCCATCAGTGTCCTGAGCACAGATACGCAGTATTTT.

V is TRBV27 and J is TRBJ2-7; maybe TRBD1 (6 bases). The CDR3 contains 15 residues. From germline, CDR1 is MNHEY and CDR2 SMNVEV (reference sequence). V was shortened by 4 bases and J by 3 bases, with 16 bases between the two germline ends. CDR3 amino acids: CASSSTGKVNYEQYF. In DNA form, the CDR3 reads TGTGCCAGCAGTTCTACAGGGAAAGTCAACTACGAGCAGTACTTC.